Below, 20 T cell receptor beta chains from the same sample are listed, as sequenced in a study of blood T cell repertoires in COVID-19. The data were produced by immunoSEQ multiplex PCR, yet TCRdb's version contains in-frame clones alone and is incomplete. Of some 40,000 clones in the sample, roughly 82% are singletons; the top ten hold about 14%. The sample consisted of peripheral blood. The origin of the receptors is a man aged 50-59 years with active or convalescent COVID-19.

The chain carries TRBV10-3 and TRBJ2-5; 10 bases are shared with TRBD2. Germline V gene sequence: CDR1 ENHRY, CDR2 SYGVKD. The J segment lost 0 bases and the V segment lost 2 bases, leaving 12 bases of the junction unmatched. There are 19 residues in the CDR3. This CDR3 is CAISEVGLAGAPYQETQYF. The CDR3 DNA reads as TGTGCCATCAGTGAGGTTGGGCTAGCGGGGGCCCCGTACCAAGAGACCCAGTACTTC.

For the CDR3, the DNA is TGTGCCAGCAGTTTATTCGGCCCGGGAAACACTGAAGCTTTCTTT. Its protein product is CASSLFGPGNTEAFF. The chain recombines TRBV28 with TRBJ1-1; D gene unclear. This CDR3 comprises 15 residues. V lost 1 base, J lost 2 bases, and 11 bases lay in between. Germline V gene lookup returns CDR1 MDHEN and CDR2 SYDVKM.

The chain joins TRBV5-1 to TRBJ2-7; a possible D gene is TRBD1 (5 bases). This CDR3 contains 13 residues. In germline, CDR1 is SGHRS, CDR2 YFSETQ. Trimming stripped 7 bases from V and 0 bases from J, with 11 bases between. CDR3 bases: TGCGCCAGCCAACAGGTTAGCTCCTACGAGCAGTACTTC. This codes for CASQQVSSYEQYF.

This clone was counted between two and nine times. The V call is TRBV7-9, the J call TRBJ1-5; D possibly corresponds to TRBD1 (5 bases). Trimming shortened V by 5 bases and J by 3 bases, and 17 bases separated the two germline ends. The CDR3 sequence is 16 residues long. Germline V gene sequence: CDR1 SEHNR, CDR2 FQNEAQ (reference sequence). CDR3 in DNA: TGTGCCAGCAGCGAGGGTTCGGGGACTCTCAATCAGCCCCAGCATTTT. Its translation: CASSEGSGTLNQPQHF. Full variable domain (missing parts from reference TRBV7-9 and TRBJ1-5): DTGVSQNPRHKITKRGQNVTFRCDPISEHNRLYWYRQTLGQGPEFLTYFQNEAQLEKSRLLSDRFSAERPKGSFSTLEIQRTEQGDSAMYLCASSEGSGTLNQPQHFGDGTRLSIL.

This sequence joins TRBV19 and TRBJ2-1, with 9 nucleotides matching TRBD2. This CDR3 has 15 amino acids. CDR1 is LNHDA, CDR2 SQIVND, per germline (reference sequence). V lost 5 bases, J lost 5 bases, and 7 bases stayed unmatched. CDR3 sequence: CASSPLAGKDNEQFF. As DNA, the CDR3 is TGTGCCAGTAGTCCTCTAGCGGGGAAAGACAATGAGCAGTTCTTC.

V usage is TRBV13 and J usage is TRBJ2-2, with TRBD1 matching 9 bases. The V gene's germline CDR1 is PRHDT and CDR2 FYEKMQ (reference sequence). This CDR3 is 16 amino acids long. V lost 5 bases, J lost 3 bases, and 7 bases stayed unmatched. The CDR3 DNA is TGTGCCAGCAGCCCAACAGGGGGCGTCGACACCGGGGAGCTGTTTTTT. It specifies CASSPTGGVDTGELFF.

This chain joins TRBV5-4 and TRBJ1-2; unclear D gene. The germline V gene encodes CDR1 SGHNT and CDR2 YYREEE (reference sequence). The CDR3 contains 13 residues. Trimming shortened V by 1 base and J by 8 bases, and 12 bases separated the two germline ends. In DNA, the CDR3 is TGTGCCAGCAGCTTGCAGGCGGGAGAGGGCTACACCTTC. Translated: CASSLQAGEGYTF.

The V and J genes are TRBV27 and TRBJ2-7; 7 nucleotides match TRBD1. The CDR3 length is 15 residues. The V and J ends lost 4 bases and 0 bases, in that order; junction bases with no gene match: 6. CDR1 and CDR2 (germline): MNHEY, SMNVEV (reference sequence). DNA for the CDR3: TGTGCCAGCAGTTCTCGCAAGGGGGCCTCCTACGAGCAGTACTTC. Protein product: CASSSRKGASYEQYF.

J is TRBJ2-1 and V is TRBV11-3; 10 nucleotides align to TRBD1. J lost 8 bases, V lost 5 bases, and 9 bases had no gene match. Germline V gene lookup returns CDR1 SGHNT and CDR2 YENEEA. The CDR3 spans 15 residues. CDR3 bases: TGTGCCAGCAGCCAGACAGGGGGCCACGGGTATGAGCAGTTCTTC. Translation gives CASSQTGGHGYEQFF.

The table lists this clone with a few counts. The chain employs TRBV5-1 and TRBJ2-5, with D unresolved. The CDR3 loop spans 14 amino acids. V shed 4 bases and J shed 5 bases, with 15 bases lying between them. Germline CDR1 and CDR2: SGHRS and YFSETQ. Written as DNA, the CDR3 is TGCGCCAGCAGCGATAATCGAAGGCGGGAGACCCAGTACTTC. It encodes CASSDNRRRETQYF.

The V gene is TRBV19, the J gene TRBJ2-4; no firm D call. Trimming cost V 3 bases and J 1 base, with 7 bases left between them. Germline V gene sequence: CDR1 LNHDA, CDR2 SQIVND (reference sequence). The CDR3 loop spans 14 amino acids. CDR3 coding DNA: TGTGCCAGTAGTATTGCAACTGCCAAAAACATTCAGTACTTC. Its protein product is CASSIATAKNIQYF.

In its sample, this clone was seen once. The chain uses TRBV5-5 and TRBJ2-7; 7 nucleotides match TRBD1. With V trimmed by 5 bases and J by 0 bases, 11 bases remained unmatched. CDR1 is SGHKS, CDR2 YYEKEE, per germline (reference sequence). The CDR3 covers 16 residues. CDR3 sequence reads: CASRSSGTAFSYEQYF. The CDR3 nucleotides read TGTGCCAGCAGGTCATCCGGGACAGCATTCTCCTACGAGCAGTACTTC.

V usage is TRBV12-5 and J usage is TRBJ1-2; D gene uncertain. The CDR3 spans 13 residues. In germline, CDR1 is LGHNT, CDR2 FRNRAP. Trimming pared 6 bases from V and 6 bases from J, leaving 14 bases between. CDR3 amino acids: CASGIGVADGYTF. The DNA of the CDR3 is TGTGCTAGTGGCATCGGTGTGGCGGATGGCTACACCTTC.

The chain couples TRBV7-8 to TRBJ1-4, with 7 bases fitting TRBD1. Germline trimming cut 3 bases from V and 7 bases from J; bases unmatched to any gene: 5. The germline V gene encodes CDR1 SGHVS and CDR2 FQNEAQ. The CDR3 totals 14 residues. CDR3 residues: CASSFRQGAEKLFF. The CDR3 coding sequence is TGTGCCAGCAGCTTTAGACAGGGTGCTGAAAAACTGTTTTTT.

V is TRBV5-6 and J is TRBJ2-1; D is possibly TRBD2 (6 bases). CDR3 size: 16 residues. The germline V gene has CDR1 SGHDT and CDR2 YYEEEE. The V gene lost 3 bases and the J gene lost 0 bases, with 13 bases spanning the gap. The chain's CDR3 is CASSSKRASSYNEQFF. In DNA, the CDR3 is TGTGCCAGCAGCTCCAAGCGGGCCAGCTCCTACAATGAGCAGTTCTTC.

The rearrangement links TRBV14 to TRBJ1-1, with D unresolved. Germline loops: CDR1 SGHDN, CDR2 FVKESK. V lost 2 bases and J 6 bases, leaving 13 bases between the germline ends. This CDR3 is built from 14 residues. CDR3 sequence (DNA): TGTGCCAGCAGCCAAAAAGGGAGAAGGGCTGAAGCTTTCTTT. Translation gives CASSQKGRRAEAFF.

The chain uses TRBV6-5 and TRBJ2-6; 10 positions agree with TRBD1. The CDR3 has 15 residues. J was trimmed by 0 bases and V by 10 bases; bases with no gene match: 3. Germline-derived CDR1 and CDR2 are MNHEY and SVGAGI. CDR3 sequence: CATRTGGSGANVLTF. In DNA form, the CDR3 reads TGTGCCACCAGGACAGGGGGCTCTGGGGCCAACGTCCTGACTTTC.

The V gene is TRBV5-1, the J gene TRBJ2-7; 7 nucleotides match TRBD1. The CDR3 runs 14 residues. V shed 4 bases, J shed 3 bases, and the junction held 7 bases outside the gene matches. In germline, CDR1 is SGHRS, CDR2 YFSETQ. The CDR3 nucleotides read TGCGCCAGCAGCACAAGGACAGGACTCTACGAGCAGTACTTC. This gives the protein CASSTRTGLYEQYF.

V and J are TRBV6-5 and TRBJ2-1, with D possibly matching TRBD1 (6 bases). With 11 bases removed from V and 4 bases from J, the gap between germline ends came to 18 bases. This CDR3 has 14 amino acids. Germline assignment: CDR1 MNHEY and CDR2 SVGAGI. The CDR3 loop reads CAGGRRDNYNEQFF. Here the CDR3 DNA reads TGTGCCGGGGGACGTCGGGACAATTACAATGAGCAGTTCTTC.

This clone was seen only once. The V gene is TRBV3-1 (or the pseudogene TRBV3-2), the J gene TRBJ2-3; weak D call: TRBD2 (6 bases). Germline V lookup: CDR1 LGHDT, CDR2 YNNKEL (reference sequence). Trimming cost V 7 bases and J 5 bases, with 7 bases left between them. The CDR3 runs 11 residues. CDR3 loop: CASNGGDTQYF. For the CDR3, the DNA is TGTGCCAGCAACGGGGGAGATACGCAGTATTTT.